The clone carrying this T cell receptor beta chain was seen once. Per the original methods: Estimated nucleated cell counts came from reference gene primer amplification. Produced via immunoSEQ multiplex PCR; TCRdb's table is partial and in-frame only. Clone size and V and J calls were adopted from that table, with D and trimming inferred from the DNA. The top ten hold about a sixth of the sample, which has about 62,000 clones, around 87% seen once. Seattle participants joined during active infection and were tracked over time. Between the trimmed V and J ends, which lost 2 bases and 4 bases, there was a span of 3 bases. This CDR3 contains 11 residues. Looked up from germline, CDR1 is MNHNS and CDR2 is SASEGT. This sample was included in a study of blood T cell repertoires in COVID-19.

The sample comprised peripheral blood. The rearrangement links TRBV6-1 to TRBJ2-7, with no clear D. The receptor was derived from a woman between 55 and 75 years old with COVID-19, enrolled during active disease. CDR3 sequence reads: CASSEPYEQYF. CDR3 sequence (DNA): TGTGCCAGCAGTGAACCGTACGAGCAGTACTTC.